Listed here are 23 T cell receptor beta chains from one sample, sequenced in a study of tumor and adjacent non-tumor tissue in lung cancer. RNA was extracted from bulk tissue without any cell sorting. Distant lung tissue was collected more than 3 cm away from the tumor edge. Three rounds of nested PCR, following a modified ARM-PCR protocol, produced the TCRbeta library. TCRdb itself ran the multiplex PCR reads through MiXCR, one entry per CDR3 protein. The repertoire holds 90,000 to 100,000 distinct CDR3 sequences, with about 80% as singletons. The sequenced sample consisted of distant non-tumor lung tissue. The receptors come from a man between 60 and 70 years old with small cell lung cancer.

The rearrangement uses TRBV12-3 or TRBV12-4 and TRBJ2-2; D may be TRBD1 or TRBD2 (5 bases each). This CDR3 comprises 15 residues. Trimming shortened V by 7 bases and J by 10 bases, and 22 bases separated the two germline ends. The CDR3 DNA is TGTGCCAGCACCTTGGGGGTACCGGTTTCCGAGGAGCTGTTTTTT. Its protein product is CASTLGVPVSEELFF.

Points on this clonotype: One junction end does not reproduce the germline sequence, and a read error may be involved. V gene TRBV29-1 combines with J gene TRBJ1-1; tentative D call: TRBD1 (6 bases). Germline V gives CDR1 SQVTM, CDR2 ANQGSEA. The CDR3 has 12 residues. The CDR3 reads CSAEPRDTEASF. CDR3 nucleotide sequence: TGCAGCGCTGAACCAAGGGACACTGAAGCTTCCTTT.

V gene TRBV4-1 combines with J gene TRBJ2-7; 13 bases agree with TRBD2. The trim removed 8 bases at V and 8 bases at J, leaving 15 bases unmatched. CDR1 and CDR2 from the germline V gene are MGHRA and YSYEKL. The CDR3 has 16 amino acids. The CDR3 coding sequence is TGCGCCAGCTGCCCTGAACTAGCGGGAGGGCCCGGGAAGCAGTACTTC. This sequence encodes CASCPELAGGPGKQYF.

The V gene is TRBV5-8, the J gene TRBJ2-7; D is unclear. Germline V gene data show CDR1 as SGHTS and CDR2 as YDEGEE. The CDR3 contains 13 residues. CDR3: CASSLDSLGEQYV. CDR3 nucleotide sequence: TGTGCCAGCAGTTTGGATTCTCTAGGCGAGCAGTACGTC.

As concerns this clonotype: The CDR3 end shows no conserved phenylalanine or tryptophan, and so a read error is likely. This chain uses TRBV11-3 with TRBJ2-1; tentative D call: TRBD2 (6 bases). V lost 4 bases and J lost 8, with 15 bases in between. Germline loops: CDR1 SGHNT, CDR2 YENEEA. The CDR3 has 14 amino acids. The CDR3 DNA follows: TGTGCCAGCAGCTCCCGCGGGATAGACGATGAGCAGTTCTAC. Encoded protein: CASSSRGIDDEQFY.

This clonotype was recorded many times. The CDR3 bases are TGCGCCAGCAGCTTTGCCGACGGGGGGGGATACGAGCAGTACTTC. As protein: CASSFADGGGYEQYF. The V call is TRBV5-1, the J call TRBJ2-7; 8 bases are a match to TRBD2. This CDR3 contains 15 residues. CDR1 is SGHRS and CDR2 is YFSETQ in the germline V gene. V shed 2 bases and J 4 bases; nucleotides not matched to a gene: 8.

The V call is TRBV19, the J call TRBJ1-1; 8 nucleotides align to TRBD1. The CDR3 consists of 15 residues. The V segment lost 5 bases and the J segment 3 bases; nucleotides outside the gene matches: 8. Looked up from germline, CDR1 is LNHDA and CDR2 is SQIVND (reference sequence). CDR3 residues: CASSDPQGGDTEAFF. Here the CDR3 DNA reads TGTGCCAGTAGTGACCCACAGGGGGGTGACACTGAAGCTTTCTTT.

The chain carries TRBV5-5 and TRBJ1-1, with D unresolved. The CDR3 length is 13 residues. Germline CDR1 SGHKS, CDR2 YYEKEE (reference sequence). V gave up 4 bases and J gave up 7 bases, with 14 bases separating them. For the CDR3, the DNA is TGTGCCAGCAGCATGGTGGGTACCATTGAAGCTTTCTTT. The encoded protein is CASSMVGTIEAFF.

As for this clonotype: One junction end disagrees with the germline gene, perhaps due to a read error. The rearrangement uses TRBV6-6 and TRBJ1-5; possibly TRBD1 for D (5 bases). Germline V gene lookup returns CDR1 MNHNY and CDR2 SVGAGI (reference sequence). The CDR3 contains 16 residues. The CDR3 DNA reads as TGTACCAGCAGAAAGAGGGTGGGGGATAGCAATCAGTCCCAGCATTTT. Translation: CTSRKRVGDSNQSQHF.

The rearrangement links TRBV6-6 to TRBJ2-1, with 8 bases matching TRBD2. The CDR3 runs to 19 residues. Per the germline V gene, CDR1 is MNHNY and CDR2 is SVGAGI (reference sequence). In DNA, the CDR3 is TGTTCAAGCACCCCCGGGGCAGGGCGGGGCGGGAGGACCTACAATGAGCAGTTCTTC. Translated: CSSTPGAGRGGRTYNEQFF.

This rearrangement joins TRBV6-5 to TRBJ1-1; D unresolved. This CDR3 is built from 15 residues. Germline loops: CDR1 MNHEY, CDR2 SVGAGI. V was trimmed by 0 bases and J by 0 bases, leaving 8 bases between them. The chain's CDR3 is CASSYSAALNTEAFF. The CDR3 region has the DNA TGTGCCAGCAGTTACTCCGCAGCCCTGAACACTGAAGCTTTCTTT.

Concerning this clonotype: The junction shows a germline mismatch at one end, possibly a read error. The chain uses TRBV11-2 and TRBJ1-2, with D possibly matching TRBD1 (5 bases). The germline V gene has CDR1 SGHAT and CDR2 FQNNGV. The CDR3 consists of 14 residues. Written as DNA, the CDR3 is TGTGCCAGCACCATGTGGGGGTTTGACTATGGCTACGCCTTC. This gives the protein CASTMWGFDYGYAF. Full variable domain (rest looked up from reference TRBV11-2 and TRBJ1-2): EAGVAQSPRYKIIEKRQSVAFWCNPISGHATLYWYQQILGQGPKLLIQFQNNGVVDDSQLPKDRFSAERLKGVDSTLKIQPAKLEDSAVYLCASTMWGFDYGYAFGSGTRLTVV.

This clonotype has a handful of counts. This rearrangement joins TRBV9 to TRBJ2-3; possibly TRBD2 for D (5 bases). The germline gives CDR1 SGDLS, CDR2 YYNGEE. The CDR3 consists of 13 residues. Trimming stripped 0 bases from V and 5 bases from J, with 7 bases between. The CDR3 is CASSVARGDTQYF. CDR3 DNA sequence: TGTGCCAGCAGCGTAGCCCGGGGAGATACGCAGTATTTT.

With regard to this clonotype: An end of the junction does not agree with germline; a read error may underlie this. The chain recombines TRBV4-2 with TRBJ2-3; D gene uncertain. The germline gives CDR1 LGHNA, CDR2 YNFKEQ. The CDR3 consists of 16 residues. DNA for the CDR3: TGTGCCAGCAACCAAGATTGGTCCTCTAGCACAGATACGCAGTATTTT. Residues: CASNQDWSSSTDTQYF.

With respect to this clonotype: Mismatch with germline at one junction end may stem from a read error. This chain joins TRBV20-1 and TRBJ1-4; D is uncertain. Germline assignment: CDR1 DFQATT and CDR2 SNEGSKA (reference sequence). The CDR3 length is 16 residues. Written as DNA, the CDR3 is TGCAGTGTTAGAGCTTGGACGGCGGCAACTAATGAAAAACTGTTTTTT. Its translation: CSVRAWTAATNEKLFF.

This clonotype was counted at least ten times. The J gene is TRBJ2-5, the V gene TRBV11-2; D is unclear. The CDR3 covers 13 residues. Trimming left V 8 bases short and J 5 bases short, with 15 bases between. The germline CDR1 and CDR2 sequences are SGHAT and FQNNGV. The CDR3 DNA follows: TGTGCCAGCGCCCTTTCCCCATTGGAGACCCAGTACTTC. It yields the protein CASALSPLETQYF.

Remarks on this clonotype: One junction end does not reproduce the germline sequence, and a read error may be involved. This chain connects TRBV6-5 to TRBJ2-3; 11 bases map to TRBD2. The CDR3 runs to 14 residues. Per the germline V gene, CDR1 is MNHEY and CDR2 is SVGAGI. CDR3 coding DNA: TGTGTCAGCAGTTCGGGACTAGCGGAGTCTTCGTGGTATTTT. Amino acids: CVSSSGLAESSWYF.

A remark on this clonotype: A much larger clone is a single base away; this may be a read error. The CDR3 end shows no conserved phenylalanine or tryptophan, and so a read error is likely. This rearrangement joins TRBV7-9 to TRBJ1-5; 11 positions match TRBD1. The CDR3 is made up of 16 amino acids. The V gene end was trimmed by 5 bases and the J gene end by 4 bases; junction bases not matched to a gene: 7. CDR1 is SEHNR and CDR2 is FQNEAQ in the germline V gene (reference sequence). The CDR3 loop reads CASSQGTGGVNQPQHL. The CDR3 region has the DNA TGTGCCAGCAGCCAAGGGACAGGGGGTGTAAATCAGCCCCAGCATTTA.

As regards this clonotype: It is likely a read error, because the conserved phenylalanine at the end of the CDR3 is missing. V and J are TRBV4-1 and TRBJ2-2; 11 bases are a match to TRBD2. The CDR3 length is 17 residues. Germline-derived CDR1 and CDR2 are MGHRA and YSYEKL. The chain's CDR3 is CASSSLTSGTNTGELFY. The CDR3 region has the DNA TGCGCCAGCAGCTCCCTGACTAGCGGGACGAATACCGGGGAGCTGTTTTAT.

By sample fraction, this clonotype is medium-sized. V gene TRBV11-2 combines with J gene TRBJ1-3; D uncertain. The ends were cut back, 2 bases at V and 4 bases at J, with 3 bases in the middle. This CDR3 comprises 12 residues. Germline V gene lookup returns CDR1 SGHAT and CDR2 FQNNGV. CDR3: CASSLLGNTIYF. The CDR3 DNA follows: TGTGCCAGCAGCTTATTGGGAAACACCATATATTTT. The full variable domain, with the rest looked up from reference TRBV11-2 and TRBJ1-3, is EAGVAQSPRYKIIEKRQSVAFWCNPISGHATLYWYQQILGQGPKLLIQFQNNGVVDDSQLPKDRFSAERLKGVDSTLKIQPAKLEDSAVYLCASSLLGNTIYFGEGSWLTVV.

With regard to this clonotype: One base away lies a much larger clone, so this may be a sequencing read error. The chain recombines TRBV7-8 with TRBJ2-1, with TRBD1 matching over 7 bases. The CDR3 spans 14 residues. The germline gives CDR1 SGHVS, CDR2 FQNEAQ. CDR3 bases: TGTGTCAGCAGCCAGAGAGACAGGGTTAATGAGCAGTTCTTC. It codes for CVSSQRDRVNEQFF.

The rearrangement uses TRBV25-1 and TRBJ2-3; the D is unclear. The CDR3 extends over 14 amino acids. Germline-derived CDR1 and CDR2 are MGHDK and SYGVNS. V lost 1 base and J lost 4, with 9 bases in between. CDR3 DNA sequence: TGTGCCAGCAGTGAATTTGTCCCTGCAGATACGCAGTATTTT. This codes for CASSEFVPADTQYF.

The rearrangement links TRBV12-3 or TRBV12-4 to TRBJ2-3; the D gene is possibly TRBD1 (5 bases). The CDR3 runs 15 residues. V was clipped by 7 bases and J by 4 bases, with 18 bases between them. CDR3 amino acids: CASTSVRERPDTQYF. CDR3 sequence (DNA): TGTGCCAGCACTTCAGTCAGGGAACGTCCAGATACGCAGTATTTT.